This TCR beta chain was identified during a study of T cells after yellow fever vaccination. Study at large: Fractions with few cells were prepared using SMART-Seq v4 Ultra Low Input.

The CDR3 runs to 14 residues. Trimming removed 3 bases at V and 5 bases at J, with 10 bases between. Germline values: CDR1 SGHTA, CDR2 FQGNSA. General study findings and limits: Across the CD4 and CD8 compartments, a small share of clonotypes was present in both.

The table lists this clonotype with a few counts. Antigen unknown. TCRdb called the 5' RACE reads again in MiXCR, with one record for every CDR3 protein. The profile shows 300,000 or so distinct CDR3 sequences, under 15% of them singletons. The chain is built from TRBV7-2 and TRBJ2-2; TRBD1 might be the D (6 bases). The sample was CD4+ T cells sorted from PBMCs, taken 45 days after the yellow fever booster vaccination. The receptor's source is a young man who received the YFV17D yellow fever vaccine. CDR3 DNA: TGTGCCAGCAGCTTTGACAGGCGTACCGGGGAGCTGTTTTTT. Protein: CASSFDRRTGELFF.